This T cell receptor beta chain comes out of a study of shared clonotypes between healthy human individuals. Study context: Each donor contributed plates that comprised three CD4 naive, three CD4 memory, two CD8 naive and one CD8 memory. Whole-study findings and limits: About 5% of naive CD4 clonotypes were shared across a handful of donors.

V gave up 1 base and J gave up 5 bases, with 12 bases separating them. Germline lookup yields CDR1 SGHRS and CDR2 YFSETQ. The CDR3 totals 14 residues. Authors' methods: Junction-only sequences produced by ImmunoSEQ had no quality scores, so filtering differed. Profiling relied on immunoSEQ multiplex PCR, and the TCRdb table lists in-frame clones only, not all of them. V and J calls and clone size follow that table, whereas D and trimming were derived from the DNA. The sample includes over 1.4 million clones, roughly 96% seen only once; the top ten take 0.95% to 1.5%. Concerning this clone: The target antigen is unknown.

The TCR was taken from a man aged 30 to 39 in good health. The genes are TRBV5-1 and TRBJ2-5, with TRBD1 as a possible D gene (5 bases). Sequenced input: naive CD4+ T cells sorted from blood. Subset here: CD45RA+ positively selected. CDR3 bases: TGCGCCAGCAGCTTGTTTTTCCCAGGGGAGACCCAGTACTTC. Amino acid sequence: CASSLFFPGETQYF.